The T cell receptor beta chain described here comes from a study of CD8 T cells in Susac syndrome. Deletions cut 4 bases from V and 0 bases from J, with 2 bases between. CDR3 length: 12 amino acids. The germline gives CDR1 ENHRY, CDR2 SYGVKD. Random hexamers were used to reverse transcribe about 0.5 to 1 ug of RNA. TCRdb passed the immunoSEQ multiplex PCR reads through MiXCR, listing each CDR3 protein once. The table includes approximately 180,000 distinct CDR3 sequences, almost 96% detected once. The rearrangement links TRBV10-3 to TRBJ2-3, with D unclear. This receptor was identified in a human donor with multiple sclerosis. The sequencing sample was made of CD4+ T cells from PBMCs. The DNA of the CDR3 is TGTGCCATCAGTGCCAGCACAGATACGCAGTATTTT. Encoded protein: CAISASTDTQYF.